This T cell receptor beta chain was found in a study of T cells in Graves' hyperthyroidism and ophthalmopathy. The source material, RNA transcripts, was used to amplify TCR beta CDR3 regions. Using the HTBI primer set, a first-round RT-PCR was run on the TCR CDR3. Via MiXCR, TCRdb re-called the multiplex PCR reads, giving one row per CDR3 protein. The profile shows hundreds of thousands of distinct CDR3 sequences, over 15% of them singletons. The study, taken as a whole, reports: Blood samples included most of the expanded thyroid clonotypes exceeding 0.001. Before onset, ophthalmopathy was predicted by the model a median approximately 6.5 months earlier.

This clonotype occurred many times. Its antigen is still unknown. The study enrolled patients aged 18 to 65 with newly diagnosed hyperthyroidism of under 2 months' duration. The sequence was collected from a woman aged 18-29 years with Graves' hyperthyroidism. The specimen sequenced was blood.

The CDR3 nucleotides are TGTGCCAGCAGTGAAATGGAGACTGAAGCTTTCTTT. The encoded protein is CASSEMETEAFF. The V call is TRBV6-1, the J call TRBJ1-1, with D hard to call. This CDR3 has 12 amino acids. From germline, CDR1 is MNHNS and CDR2 SASEGT. V lost 2 bases to trimming and J lost 5 bases, with 6 bases between them.